This T cell receptor beta chain stems from a study of T cells in pancreatic ductal adenocarcinoma. Overall study results and limits: Blood clonality (roughly 0.07) did not differ significantly from tumor (approximately 0.12). Enrichment of CD45RO+ effector over naive T cells in tumors may bias clonality. Results skew toward the minority of patients with early-stage disease. Unique clonotypes were 8 to 10-fold more numerous in blood than in tumor.

CDR1 and CDR2 from the germline V gene are MDHEN and SYDVKM. This CDR3 contains 14 residues. V dropped 6 bases and J dropped 0 bases, with 12 bases sitting between them. A word on this clone: No antigen is known for it.

Here immunoSEQ multiplex PCR was the method, and the copy in TCRdb shows in-frame clones only, minus some. In the table there are 7,500 to 10,000 clones, under 90% of which are singletons. Selected pancreatic ductal adenocarcinoma patients had undergone surgery without neoadjuvant therapy. The source of this sequence is a human donor with pancreatic ductal adenocarcinoma. The specimen was PBMCs. This sequence joins TRBV28 and TRBJ2-7; D is unclear. In DNA form, the CDR3 reads TGTGCCAGCAGGCCAGTGAAATTCTCCTACGAGCAGTACTTC. It is translated as CASRPVKFSYEQYF.